The 13 T cell receptor beta chains below come from one sample, sequenced in a study of beta chain features in type 1 diabetes (dated by TCRdb to about 2018). Library preparation was by the immunoSEQ multiplex PCR assay. The entire amount of isolated RNA was reverse transcribed using the High Capacity cDNA Reverse Transcription Kit, so the sequenced TCRB transcripts were expressed ones. Sourced from immuneACCESS, this table was stored by TCRdb with only in-frame sequences that have V and J called. A share of the clones is absent; for the studies checked, an unresolved V gene accounts for under half, and the remainder has no known explanation. This sample lists 140,000 to 150,000 clones; about 9.4% were detected once. The leading ten clones occupy 1% to 1.5% of the sample. The sample consisted of naive CD4+ T cells from blood. The sample's cell subset or site label, decoded: true naive CD4+ T cells. These receptors all stem from a man aged 18 to 29 in good health.

This clone was observed at least ten times. J is TRBJ2-7 and V is TRBV15; 8 nucleotides line up with TRBD2. Germline-derived CDR1 and CDR2 are LNHNV and YYDKDF (reference sequence). This CDR3 region has 15 residues. The J segment lost 4 bases and the V segment lost 0 bases, leaving 5 bases of the junction unmatched. This CDR3 reads CATSRDAASGYEQYF. CDR3 coding DNA: TGTGCCACCAGCAGAGATGCGGCTAGCGGGTACGAGCAGTACTTC.

There are a few counts of this clone. This chain joins TRBV19 and TRBJ2-7, with TRBD1 identical over 8 bases. V was clipped by 4 bases and J by 7 bases; unmatched bases: 3. Germline assignment: CDR1 LNHDA and CDR2 SQIVND (reference sequence). The CDR3 is 12 residues long. The CDR3 DNA follows: TGTGCCAGTAGTAGACGGACAGGGGAGCAGTACTTC. Encoded protein: CASSRRTGEQYF.

V usage is TRBV7-2 and J usage is TRBJ2-3, with D unresolved. Germline CDR1 SGHTA, CDR2 FQGNSA. The CDR3 length is 15 residues. V was trimmed by 1 base and J by 0 bases, leaving 8 bases between them. CDR3: CASSLGFQSTDTQYF. For the CDR3, the DNA is TGTGCCAGCAGCTTAGGGTTTCAGAGCACAGATACGCAGTATTTT.

This clone has a handful of counts. The chain uses TRBV7-9 and TRBJ1-4, with a tentative D call TRBD1 (5 bases). The germline V gene has CDR1 SEHNR and CDR2 FQNEAQ (reference sequence). Trimming left V 1 base short and J 8 bases short, with 14 bases between. There are 15 residues in the CDR3. The CDR3 bases are TGTGCCAGCAGCTTAGGTGGGACGGGGGAAGAAAAACTGTTTTTT. Translation: CASSLGGTGEEKLFF.

This clone was counted a few times. This chain joins TRBV19 and TRBJ1-5; 7 bases agree with TRBD1. Losses at the gene ends were 10 bases for V and 4 bases for J; bases not matched to a gene: 10. There are 14 residues in the CDR3. Germline CDR1 LNHDA, CDR2 SQIVND (reference sequence). DNA for the CDR3: TGTGCCACTAGGGGGCAAGGTGGGAATCAGCCCCAGCATTTT. Amino acid sequence: CATRGQGGNQPQHF.

This clone has a single count. J is TRBJ1-2 and V is TRBV6-1; no clear D. This CDR3 is 12 amino acids long. Germline CDR1 and CDR2: MNHNS and SASEGT. V lost 6 bases and J lost 1, with 6 bases in between. The CDR3 DNA follows: TGTGCCAGCAGCCAAAATAACTATGGCTACACCTTC. Amino acids: CASSQNNYGYTF.

There are many counts of this clone. CDR3 protein: CASRSASGGPEETQYF. The CDR3 DNA reads TGCGCCAGCAGGTCGGCTAGCGGGGGGCCGGAGGAGACCCAGTACTTC. V is TRBV5-1 and J is TRBJ2-5, with TRBD2 matching over 11 bases. Looked up from germline, CDR1 is SGHRS and CDR2 is YFSETQ. Trimming cost V 5 bases and J 5 bases; bases outside gene matches: 11. The CDR3 totals 16 residues. The entire variable domain, with the rest obtained from reference TRBV5-1 and TRBJ2-5, is as follows: KAGVTQTPRYLIKTRGQQVTLSCSPISGHRSVSWYQQTPGQGLQFLFEYFSETQRNKGNFPGRFSGRQFSNSRSEMNVSTLELGDSALYLCASRSASGGPEETQYFGPGTRLLVL.

The V and J genes are TRBV18 and TRBJ1-2, with D possibly matching TRBD1 (5 bases). The CDR3 sequence is 13 residues long. Germline loops: CDR1 KGHSH, CDR2 LQKENI. V was cut by 6 bases and J by 4 bases, with 12 bases left in between. The CDR3 DNA is TGTGCCAGCTCCCCCGACAGTACCTATGGCTACACCTTC. Its translation: CASSPDSTYGYTF.

This clone came up a few times. V gene TRBV11-2 combines with J gene TRBJ2-3; tentative D call: TRBD2 (7 bases). V lost 3 bases, J lost 6 bases, and 13 bases lay in between. The CDR3 consists of 14 residues. Germline V CDR1 and CDR2: SGHAT, FQNNGV. The CDR3 DNA follows: TGTGCCAGCAGCTTGGGGGGGGGCCGGGATACGCAGTATTTT. It codes for CASSLGGGRDTQYF.

Written as DNA, the CDR3 is TGCGCCAGCAGCTTACAATCGGGGGGATTCTACAATGAGCAGTTCTTC. Translating gives CASSLQSGGFYNEQFF. This chain links TRBV5-1 with TRBJ2-1, with 7 nucleotides matching TRBD2. The length of the CDR3 is 16 residues. Germline lookup yields CDR1 SGHRS and CDR2 YFSETQ. J lost 3 bases, V lost 2 bases, and 8 bases had no gene match.

This clone was seen a handful of times. The chain couples TRBV4-2 to TRBJ2-1; D unclear. V gave up 1 base and J gave up 0 bases, with 7 bases separating them. The CDR3 sequence is 15 residues long. Germline CDR1 reads LGHNA; CDR2 reads YNFKEQ. The CDR3 region has the DNA TGTGCCAGCAGCCAAGCAGGCAGCTCCTACAATGAGCAGTTCTTC. This codes for CASSQAGSSYNEQFF.

The gene calls are TRBV15 and TRBJ2-5, with a weak D call TRBD1 (5 bases). The DNA end is more similar to TRBJ2-7, so the J call may be wrong. The germline V gene has CDR1 LNHNV and CDR2 YYDKDF (reference sequence). The CDR3 length is 15 residues. The CDR3 nucleotides are TGTGCCACCAGCAGAGATCGGGCAGGGCTCTCCGAGCAGTACTTC. Its protein product is CATSRDRAGLSEQYF.

The CDR3 DNA is TGTGCCAGCAGTTCCGGACAGGGGGACTACAATGAGCAGTTCTTC. Protein product: CASSSGQGDYNEQFF. The rearrangement links TRBV9 to TRBJ2-1, with 10 bases aligning to TRBD1. Germline V CDR1 and CDR2: SGDLS, YYNGEE. The V gene end was trimmed by 5 bases and the J gene end by 3 bases; junction bases not matched to a gene: 5. The CDR3 is made up of 15 amino acids.